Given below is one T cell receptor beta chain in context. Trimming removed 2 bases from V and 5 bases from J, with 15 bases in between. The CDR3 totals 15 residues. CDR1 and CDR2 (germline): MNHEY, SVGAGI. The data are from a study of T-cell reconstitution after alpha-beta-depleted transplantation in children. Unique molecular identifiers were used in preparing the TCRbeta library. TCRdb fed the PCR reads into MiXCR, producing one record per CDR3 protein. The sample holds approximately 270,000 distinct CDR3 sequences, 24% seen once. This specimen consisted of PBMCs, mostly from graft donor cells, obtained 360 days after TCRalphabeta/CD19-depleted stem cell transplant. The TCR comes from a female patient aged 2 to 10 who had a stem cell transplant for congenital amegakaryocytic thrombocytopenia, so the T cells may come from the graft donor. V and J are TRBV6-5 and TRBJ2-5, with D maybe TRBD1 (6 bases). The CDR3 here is CASSYKGTLGETQYF. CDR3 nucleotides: TGTGCCAGCAGTTACAAGGGGACATTGGGGGAGACCCAGTACTTC.